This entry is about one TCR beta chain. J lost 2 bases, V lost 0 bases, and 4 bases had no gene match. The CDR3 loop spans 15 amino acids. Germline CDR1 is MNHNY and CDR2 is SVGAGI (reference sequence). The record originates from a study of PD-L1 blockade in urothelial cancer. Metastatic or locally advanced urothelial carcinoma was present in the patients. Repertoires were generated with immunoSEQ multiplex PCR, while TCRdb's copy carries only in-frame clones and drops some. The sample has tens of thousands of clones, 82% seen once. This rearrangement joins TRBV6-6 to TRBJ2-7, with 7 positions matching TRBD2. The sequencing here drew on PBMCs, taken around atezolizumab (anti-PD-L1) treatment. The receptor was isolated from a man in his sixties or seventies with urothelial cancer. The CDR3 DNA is TGTGCCAGCAGTTACTCCGGGAGGATAACCTACGAGCAGTACTTC. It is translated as CASSYSGRITYEQYF.